The T cell receptor (beta chain) described here comes from a study of T-cell memory formation after mild COVID-19. This CDR3 contains 14 residues. Per germline, CDR1 SGHAT and CDR2 FQNNGV. TCRdb re-derived calls from the 5' RACE reads in MiXCR, one entry per CDR3 protein. This sample has a few hundred thousand distinct CDR3 sequences, with 28% found just once. With respect to this clonotype: Mismatch with germline at one junction end may stem from a read error.

This receptor was obtained from an adult woman who had mild COVID-19 (a few samples of this study predate the infection). Cell type and time point are not known. The sequenced sample consisted of PBMCs or a T cell subset sorted from them (not recorded which). The chain is built from TRBV11-2 and TRBJ2-1; no reliable D call. CDR3 in amino acids: CDSSLSDISNEQFF. CDR3 bases: TGTGACAGCAGCTTATCAGATATCAGCAATGAGCAGTTCTTC.